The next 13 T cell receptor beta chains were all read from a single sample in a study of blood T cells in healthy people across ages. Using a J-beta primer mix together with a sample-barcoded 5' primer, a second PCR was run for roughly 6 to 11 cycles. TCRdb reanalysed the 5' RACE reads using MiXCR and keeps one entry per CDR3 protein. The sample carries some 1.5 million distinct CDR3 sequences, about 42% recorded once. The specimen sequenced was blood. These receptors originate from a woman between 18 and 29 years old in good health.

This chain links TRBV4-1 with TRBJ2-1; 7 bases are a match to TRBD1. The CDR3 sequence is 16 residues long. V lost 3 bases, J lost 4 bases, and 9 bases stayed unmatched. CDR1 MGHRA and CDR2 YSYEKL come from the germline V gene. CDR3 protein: CASSHLRQGLYNEQFF. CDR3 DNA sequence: TGCGCCAGCAGCCACCTTAGACAGGGTCTTTACAATGAGCAGTTCTTC.

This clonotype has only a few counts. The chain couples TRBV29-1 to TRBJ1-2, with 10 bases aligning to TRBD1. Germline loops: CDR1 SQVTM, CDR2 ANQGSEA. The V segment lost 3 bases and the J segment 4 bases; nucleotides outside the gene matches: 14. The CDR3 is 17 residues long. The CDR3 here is CSVDGDRGRAATYGYTF. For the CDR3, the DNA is TGCAGCGTTGATGGTGACAGGGGGCGAGCAGCGACCTATGGCTACACCTTC. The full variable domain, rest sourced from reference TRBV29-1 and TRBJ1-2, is SAVISQKPSRDICQRGTSLTIQCQVDSQVTMMFWYRQQPGQSLTLIATANQGSEATYESGFVIDKFPISRPNLTFSTLTVSNMSPEDSSIYLCSVDGDRGRAATYGYTFGSGTRLTVV.

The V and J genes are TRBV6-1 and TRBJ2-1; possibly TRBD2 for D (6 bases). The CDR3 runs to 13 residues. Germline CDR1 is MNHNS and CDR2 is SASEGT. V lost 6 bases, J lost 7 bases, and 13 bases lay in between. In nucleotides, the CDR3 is TGTGCCAGCAGAATTCTCCGGGGGAATGAGCAGTTCTTC. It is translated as CASRILRGNEQFF.

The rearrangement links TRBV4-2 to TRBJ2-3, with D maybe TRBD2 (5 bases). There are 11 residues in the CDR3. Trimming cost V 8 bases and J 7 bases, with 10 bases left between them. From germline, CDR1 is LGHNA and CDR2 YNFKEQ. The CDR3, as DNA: TGTGCCAGCGGAGGTGGACATACGCAGTATTTT. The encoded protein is CASGGGHTQYF.

The CDR3 reads CAAQGVNYGYTF. As DNA, the CDR3 is TGTGCCGCGCAGGGGGTTAACTATGGCTACACCTTC. V usage is TRBV6-6 and J usage is TRBJ1-2; 7 nucleotides line up with TRBD1. The junction had 4 bases not matched to a gene; V was cut back by 11 bases and J by 1 base. The CDR3 is 12 amino acids. The germline CDR1 and CDR2 sequences are MNHNY and SVGAGI (reference sequence).

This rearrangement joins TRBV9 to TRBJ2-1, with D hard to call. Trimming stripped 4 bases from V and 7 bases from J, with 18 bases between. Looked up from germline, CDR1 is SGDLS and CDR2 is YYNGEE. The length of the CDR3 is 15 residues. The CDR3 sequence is CASSYDLRVGNEQFF. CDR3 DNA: TGTGCCAGCAGCTACGATCTGAGAGTAGGGAATGAGCAGTTCTTC.

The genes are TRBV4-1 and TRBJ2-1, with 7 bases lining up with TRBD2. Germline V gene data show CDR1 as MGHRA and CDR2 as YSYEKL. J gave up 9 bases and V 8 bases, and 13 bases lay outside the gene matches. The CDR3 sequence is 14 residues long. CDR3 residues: CASYRPGGKGEQFF. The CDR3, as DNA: TGCGCCAGCTACAGGCCGGGGGGAAAGGGTGAGCAGTTCTTC.

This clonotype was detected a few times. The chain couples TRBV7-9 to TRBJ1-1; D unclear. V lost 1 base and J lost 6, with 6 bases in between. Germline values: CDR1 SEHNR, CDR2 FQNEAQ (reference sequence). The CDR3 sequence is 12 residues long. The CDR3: CASSLVWAEAFF. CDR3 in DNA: TGTGCCAGCAGCTTAGTGTGGGCTGAAGCTTTCTTT.

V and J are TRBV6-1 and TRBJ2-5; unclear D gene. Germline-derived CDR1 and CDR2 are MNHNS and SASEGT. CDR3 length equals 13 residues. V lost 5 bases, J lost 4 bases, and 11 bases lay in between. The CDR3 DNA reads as TGTGCCAGCAGTCCCCGGGCCCGAGAGACCCAGTACTTC. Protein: CASSPRARETQYF.

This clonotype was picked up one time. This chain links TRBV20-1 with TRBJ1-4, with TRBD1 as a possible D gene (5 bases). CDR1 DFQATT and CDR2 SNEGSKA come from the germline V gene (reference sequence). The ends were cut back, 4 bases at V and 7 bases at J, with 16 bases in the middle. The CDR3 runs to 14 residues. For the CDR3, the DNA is TGCAGTGCTAATACTGCCTCGGGGGGTGAAAAACTGTTTTTT. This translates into CSANTASGGEKLFF.

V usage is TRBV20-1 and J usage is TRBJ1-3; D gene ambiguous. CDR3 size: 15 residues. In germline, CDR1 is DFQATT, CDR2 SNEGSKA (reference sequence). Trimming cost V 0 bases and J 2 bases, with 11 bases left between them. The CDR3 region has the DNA TGCAGTGCTAGAGATATGATGGTCGCTGGAAACACCATATATTTT. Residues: CSARDMMVAGNTIYF.

This CDR3 reads CASSSGGRGLFYSGANVLTF. In nucleotides, the CDR3 is TGTGCCAGCAGTTCGGGCGGCAGGGGGCTCTTTTACTCTGGGGCCAACGTCCTGACTTTC. V and J are TRBV27 and TRBJ2-6, with 8 bases aligning to TRBD1. The CDR3 is made up of 20 amino acids. J lost 0 bases, V lost 4 bases, and 14 bases had no gene match. The germline V gene encodes CDR1 MNHEY and CDR2 SMNVEV (reference sequence). The complete variable domain, with remaining parts taken from reference TRBV27 and TRBJ2-6, reads EAQVTQNPRYLITVTGKKLTVTCSQNMNHEYMSWYRQDPGLGLRQIYYSMNVEVTDKGDVPEGYKVSRKEKRNFPLILESPSPNQTSLYFCASSSGGRGLFYSGANVLTFGAGSRLTVL.

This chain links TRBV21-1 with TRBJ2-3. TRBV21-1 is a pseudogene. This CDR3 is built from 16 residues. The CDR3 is CASSKDRANCTDTQYF. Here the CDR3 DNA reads TGTGCCAGCAGCAAAGATAGAGCGAATTGTACAGATACGCAGTATTTT.